Described below is a single TCR beta chain sequence and its context. As yet, its antigen is unknown. Profiled with immunoSEQ multiplex PCR; TCRdb holds only in-frame clones, not every one. Altogether about 98,000 clones are present, 82% being singletons, with the ten largest covering around 3.7%. The sample belongs to a study of radiotherapy plus CTLA-4 blockade in lung cancer. Study at large: An objective response was seen in about 18% of patients, and disease control in about 31%.

The CDR3 sequence is 15 residues long. Germline V CDR1 and CDR2: SGHRS, YFSETQ. V was clipped by 3 bases and J by 4 bases; unmatched bases: 6. Study results and caveats: TCR clones from tumors expanded in blood after radiotherapy plus ipilimumab.

The TCR sequence derives from a human donor with non-small cell lung cancer who had a partial response to radiotherapy plus ipilimumab. The material was peripheral blood, obtained from a patient treated with radiotherapy plus ipilimumab. The chain links TRBV5-1 to TRBJ2-2, with 7 bases fitting TRBD2. CDR3 sequence reads: CASSSGGSGTGELFF. CDR3 sequence (DNA): TGCGCCAGCAGCTCAGGCGGGAGTGGCACCGGGGAGCTGTTTTTT.